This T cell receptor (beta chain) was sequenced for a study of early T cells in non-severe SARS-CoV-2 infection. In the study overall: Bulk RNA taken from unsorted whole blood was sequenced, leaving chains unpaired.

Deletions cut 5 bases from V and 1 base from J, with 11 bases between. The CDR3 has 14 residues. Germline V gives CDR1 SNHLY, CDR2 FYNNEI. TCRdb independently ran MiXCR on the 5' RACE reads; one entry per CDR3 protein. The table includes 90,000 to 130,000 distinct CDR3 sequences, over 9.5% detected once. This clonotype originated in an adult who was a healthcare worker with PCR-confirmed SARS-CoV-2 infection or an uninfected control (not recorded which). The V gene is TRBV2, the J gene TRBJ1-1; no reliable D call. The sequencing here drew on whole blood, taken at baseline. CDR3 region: CASSRTVENTEAFF. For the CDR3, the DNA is TGTGCCAGCAGTAGGACGGTAGAGAACACTGAAGCTTTCTTT.